These 18 T cell receptor beta chains came from one sample sequenced in a study of T-cell memory formation after mild COVID-19. TCRdb passed the 5' RACE reads through MiXCR, listing each CDR3 protein once. This table has approximately 250,000 distinct CDR3 sequences, approximately 15% appearing once. Sequenced material: PBMCs or a T cell subset sorted from them (not recorded which). The source of these receptors is a man aged 18 to 30 who had mild COVID-19 (a few samples of this study predate the infection). Cell type and time point are not known.

This clonotype appeared a single time. V is TRBV11-2 and J is TRBJ2-1, with 7 bases identical to TRBD1. Trimming cost V 5 bases and J 2 bases; bases outside gene matches: 3. The CDR3 is made up of 14 amino acids. CDR1 is SGHAT and CDR2 is FQNNGV in the germline V gene. The CDR3 reads CASSPDRAYNEQFF. Written as DNA, the CDR3 is TGTGCCAGCAGCCCAGACAGGGCCTACAATGAGCAGTTCTTC.

The V call is TRBV9, the J call TRBJ2-3; perhaps TRBD2 as D (6 bases). CDR1 is SGDLS, CDR2 YYNGEE, per germline. This CDR3 is 17 amino acids long. The V gene lost 0 bases and the J gene lost 0 bases, with 14 bases spanning the gap. The CDR3 sequence: CASSVGPGTVSTDTQYF. The CDR3 bases are TGTGCCAGCAGCGTAGGTCCAGGGACTGTCAGCACAGATACGCAGTATTTT.

This clonotype has just a few counts. J is TRBJ1-6 and V is TRBV7-2; D gene uncertain. CDR1 and CDR2 from the germline V gene are SGHTA and FQGNSA. The CDR3 extends over 14 amino acids. The V end was cut by 2 bases, the J end by 12 bases, with 14 bases between. The CDR3 loop reads CASSLRGRLGPLHF. The CDR3, as DNA: TGTGCCAGCAGCTTACGAGGGCGGTTGGGACCCCTCCACTTT.

V and J are TRBV7-9 and TRBJ2-7; 7 bases fit TRBD2. The CDR3 is made up of 15 amino acids. With 5 bases clipped from V and 3 bases from J, the junction kept 10 bases outside the gene matches. Germline CDR1 reads SEHNR; CDR2 reads FQNEAQ (reference sequence). CDR3 coding DNA: TGTGCCAGCAGCCCGGCGGGAGTGGGCTTCTACGAGCAGTACTTC. Encoded protein: CASSPAGVGFYEQYF.

The chain carries TRBV9 and TRBJ2-5, with D tentatively TRBD1 (5 bases). This CDR3 has 14 residues. V lost 0 bases and J lost 5, with 11 bases in between. Germline CDR1 and CDR2: SGDLS and YYNGEE. CDR3 residues: CASSVGPTAETQYF. CDR3 bases: TGTGCCAGCAGCGTAGGGCCGACAGCTGAGACCCAGTACTTC.

This clonotype was counted a few times. The V and J genes are TRBV28 and TRBJ2-2, with 7 bases aligning to TRBD1. CDR3 length: 18 amino acids. Losses at the gene ends were 3 bases for V and 2 bases for J; bases not matched to a gene: 12. In germline, CDR1 is MDHEN, CDR2 SYDVKM. The CDR3 DNA follows: TGTGCCAGCAGTTTTCCCTTTCCACGGGACAGCAACACCGGGGAGCTGTTTTTT. This translates into CASSFPFPRDSNTGELFF.

The J gene is TRBJ2-3, the V gene TRBV24-1; a weak D match, TRBD1 (7 bases). Per the germline V gene, CDR1 is KGHDR and CDR2 is SFDVKD. The CDR3 is made up of 13 amino acids. V dropped 6 bases and J dropped 5 bases, with 11 bases sitting between them. This CDR3 reads CATSRQGGDTQYF. The CDR3, as DNA: TGTGCCACCAGTCGACAGGGAGGAGATACGCAGTATTTT.

V and J are TRBV20-1 and TRBJ1-6, with a weak D call TRBD1 (5 bases). V dropped 0 bases and J dropped 2 bases, with 11 bases sitting between them. Germline V gives CDR1 DFQATT, CDR2 SNEGSKA (reference sequence). The CDR3 is 16 residues long. CDR3 nucleotides: TGCAGTGCTAGAGATGGGGCCAGGGCCTATAATTCACCCCTCCACTTT. This sequence encodes CSARDGARAYNSPLHF.

V and J are TRBV11-2 and TRBJ2-4; no definite D call. V lost 0 bases and J 1 base, leaving 16 bases between the germline ends. CDR3 length: 18 residues. The germline V gene encodes CDR1 SGHAT and CDR2 FQNNGV. The CDR3 region has the DNA TGTGCCAGCAGCTTAGATCGGTGGAAACAGAGGGCCAAAAACATTCAGTACTTC. Its translation is CASSLDRWKQRAKNIQYF.

This clonotype was recorded many times. This rearrangement joins TRBV29-1 to TRBJ2-1; D remains unclear. Between the trimmed V and J ends, which lost 5 bases and 3 bases, there was a span of 8 bases. The CDR3 length is 12 residues. Germline lookup yields CDR1 SQVTM and CDR2 ANQGSEA. The CDR3 DNA is TGCAGCGTTTTACAGCACTACAATGAGCAGTTCTTC. Translating gives CSVLQHYNEQFF.

This chain uses TRBV18 with TRBJ1-6; 10 positions match TRBD1. The CDR3 has 18 residues. V lost 3 bases to trimming and J lost 7 bases; unmatched junction nucleotides: 12. Germline V gives CDR1 KGHSH, CDR2 LQKENI. CDR3 DNA: TGTGCCAGCTCACCGCCGGACCCGGACAGGGGGAGGAATTCACCCCTCCACTTT. Amino acid sequence: CASSPPDPDRGRNSPLHF.

There are many counts of this clonotype. V gene TRBV20-1 combines with J gene TRBJ2-7; TRBD2 aligns across 8 bases. Trimming cost V 6 bases and J 3 bases; bases outside gene matches: 10. Germline CDR1 DFQATT, CDR2 SNEGSKA (reference sequence). The CDR3 runs to 14 residues. CDR3 loop: CSAPRGTSVYEQYV. The DNA for the CDR3 is TGCAGTGCACCCCGGGGGACTAGTGTCTACGAGCAGTACGTC.

V and J are TRBV12-3 or TRBV12-4 and TRBJ2-7, with 7 nucleotides matching TRBD2. The V and J ends lost 8 bases and 7 bases, in that order; junction bases with no gene match: 5. The CDR3 is 11 amino acids. CDR3 residues: CASLGGEEQYF. For the CDR3, the DNA is TGTGCCAGCTTGGGAGGGGAGGAGCAGTACTTC.

The chain carries TRBV18 and TRBJ2-1, with D perhaps TRBD1 or TRBD2 (5 bases each). Trimming shortened V by 3 bases and J by 0 bases, and 12 bases separated the two germline ends. Germline V gene lookup returns CDR1 KGHSH and CDR2 LQKENI. CDR3 length: 16 residues. As DNA, the CDR3 is TGTGCCAGCTCACCGCCGGGACCCAGCTCCTACAATGAGCAGTTCTTC. Its protein product is CASSPPGPSSYNEQFF. The whole variable domain, remainder taken from reference TRBV18 and TRBJ2-1, is NAGVMQNPRHLVRRRGQEARLRCSPMKGHSHVYWYRQLPEEGLKFMVYLQKENIIDESGMPKERFSAEFPKEGPSILRIQQVVRGDSAAYFCASSPPGPSSYNEQFFGPGTRLTVL.

V and J are TRBV19 and TRBJ1-1; no definite D call. Germline CDR1 LNHDA, CDR2 SQIVND (reference sequence). Deletions cut 5 bases from V and 5 bases from J, with 15 bases between. The CDR3 is 14 amino acids. The CDR3 nucleotides are TGTGCCAGTAGTTTATTAGACCGTGAAACTGAAGCTTTCTTT. Its translation: CASSLLDRETEAFF.

The DNA for the CDR3 is TGTGCCAGCAGTTCCCCGGGGGGCAACACCGGGGAGCTGTTTTTT. This codes for CASSSPGGNTGELFF. The V call is TRBV28, the J call TRBJ2-2, with a weak D call TRBD2 (7 bases). Germline V gene data show CDR1 as MDHEN and CDR2 as SYDVKM. The CDR3 is 15 residues long. The V end was cut by 4 bases, the J end by 2 bases, with 11 bases between.

The chain has TRBV3-1 and TRBJ2-2, with TRBD2 matching over 9 bases. V lost 4 bases, J lost 3 bases, and 6 bases stayed unmatched. The germline gives CDR1 LGHDT, CDR2 YNNKEL (reference sequence). The CDR3 spans 16 residues. The CDR3 coding sequence is TGTGCCAGCAGCCGCGGGGGGGCCACGGACACCGGGGAGCTGTTTTTT. Its protein product is CASSRGGATDTGELFF.

This clonotype was seen a few times. The V gene is TRBV7-2, the J gene TRBJ1-1, with D unresolved. The V end lost 6 bases, the J end lost 1 base, and 9 bases lay between the germline ends. Germline V lookup: CDR1 SGHTA, CDR2 FQGNSA. The CDR3 is made up of 13 amino acids. The CDR3 DNA reads as TGTGCCAGCAGACCCGAACGGAACACTGAAGCTTTCTTT. This codes for CASRPERNTEAFF. The full variable domain, in which reference TRBV7-2 and TRBJ1-1 provide the parts outside the CDR3, is GAGVSQSPSNKVTEKGKDVELRCDPISGHTALYWYRQSLGQGLEFLIYFQGNSAPDKSGLPSDRFSAERTGGSVSTLTIQRTQQEDSAVYLCASRPERNTEAFFGQGTRLTVV.